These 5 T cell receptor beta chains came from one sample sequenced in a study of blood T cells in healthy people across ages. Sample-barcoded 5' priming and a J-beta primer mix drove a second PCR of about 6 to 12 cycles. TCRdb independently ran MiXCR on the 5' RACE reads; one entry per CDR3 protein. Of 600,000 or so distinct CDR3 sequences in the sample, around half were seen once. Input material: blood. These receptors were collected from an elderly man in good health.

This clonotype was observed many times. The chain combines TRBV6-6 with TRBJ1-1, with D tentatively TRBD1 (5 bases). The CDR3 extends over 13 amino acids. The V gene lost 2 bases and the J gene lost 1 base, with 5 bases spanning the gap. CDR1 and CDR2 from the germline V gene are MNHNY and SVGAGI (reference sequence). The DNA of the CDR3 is TGTGCCAGCAGTTACGGGACGAACACTGAAGCTTTCTTT. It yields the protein CASSYGTNTEAFF.

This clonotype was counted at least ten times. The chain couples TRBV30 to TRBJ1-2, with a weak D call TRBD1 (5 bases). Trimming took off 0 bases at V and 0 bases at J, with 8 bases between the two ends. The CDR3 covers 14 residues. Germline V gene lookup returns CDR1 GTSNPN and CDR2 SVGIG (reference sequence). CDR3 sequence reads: CAWSVVTANYGYTF. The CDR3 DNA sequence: TGTGCCTGGAGTGTGGTGACAGCTAACTATGGCTACACCTTC.

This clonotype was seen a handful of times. CDR3 DNA: TGCAGCGTTGTACGTTGGAACACTGAAGCTTTCTTT. Its translation: CSVVRWNTEAFF. This rearrangement joins TRBV29-1 to TRBJ1-1; no definite D call. CDR3 size: 12 residues. Trimming took off 4 bases at V and 1 base at J, with 7 bases between the two ends. Germline V gene lookup returns CDR1 SQVTM and CDR2 ANQGSEA.

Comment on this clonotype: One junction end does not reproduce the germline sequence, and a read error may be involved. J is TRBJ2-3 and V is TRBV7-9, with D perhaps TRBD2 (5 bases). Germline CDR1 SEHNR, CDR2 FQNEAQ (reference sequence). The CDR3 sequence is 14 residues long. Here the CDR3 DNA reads TGTGCCGGCAGCTTACGCGGGCCCTTAGATACGCAGTATTTT. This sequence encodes CAGSLRGPLDTQYF. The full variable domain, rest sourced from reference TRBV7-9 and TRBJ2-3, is DTGVSQNPRHKITKRGQNVTFRCDPISEHNRLYWYRQTLGQGPEFLTYFQNEAQLEKSRLLSDRFSAERPKGSFSTLEIQRTEQGDSAMYLCAGSLRGPLDTQYFGPGTRLTVL.

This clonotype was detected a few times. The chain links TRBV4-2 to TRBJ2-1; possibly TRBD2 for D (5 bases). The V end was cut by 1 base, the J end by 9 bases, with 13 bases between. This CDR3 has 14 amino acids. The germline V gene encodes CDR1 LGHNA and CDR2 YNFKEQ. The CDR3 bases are TGTGCCAGCAGCCAAGTCGGTGGTAGCGCTGAGCAGTTCTTC. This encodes CASSQVGGSAEQFF.